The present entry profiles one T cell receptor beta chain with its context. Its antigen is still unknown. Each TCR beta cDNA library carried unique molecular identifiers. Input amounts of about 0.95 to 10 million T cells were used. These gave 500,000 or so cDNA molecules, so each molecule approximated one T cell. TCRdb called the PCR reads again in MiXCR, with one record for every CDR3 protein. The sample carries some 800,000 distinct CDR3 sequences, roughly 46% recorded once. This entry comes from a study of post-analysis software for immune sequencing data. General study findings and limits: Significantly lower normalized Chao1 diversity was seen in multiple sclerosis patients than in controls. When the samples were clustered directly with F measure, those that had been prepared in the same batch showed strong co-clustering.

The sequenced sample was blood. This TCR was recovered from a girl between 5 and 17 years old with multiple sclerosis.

CDR3 DNA sequence: TGTGCCAGCAGTAGCGGGGGTAACAATGAGCAGTTCTTC. Translating it yields CASSSGGNNEQFF. V usage is TRBV27 and J usage is TRBJ2-1; 8 bases are shared with TRBD2. The length of the CDR3 is 13 residues. The germline CDR1 and CDR2 sequences are MNHEY and SMNVEV (reference sequence). Trimming took 5 bases from V and 5 from J; bases not matched to a gene: 2.